Listed below are T cell receptor beta chains from one sample, sequenced in a study of blood T cells in healthy people across ages. TCRdb independently ran MiXCR on the 5' RACE reads; one entry per CDR3 protein. The repertoire consists of fewer than 750,000 distinct CDR3 sequences, with approximately 52% occurring once and the leading ten covering approximately 13%. Input material: blood. The receptor set was obtained from a woman older than 75 in good health. The CDR3 runs from the conserved cysteine through the conserved F or W. A D gene is named only where the DNA matches it firmly. Size is stated for part of the rows, as once, few or many counts, or as a class when the clone is expanded.

v_gene,d_gene,abundance,j_gene,CDR3aa,CDR3nt
TRBV20-1,.,.,TRBJ2-1,CSAMPFVGADEQFF,TGCAGTGCTATGCCCTTCGTGGGGGCCGATGAGCAGTTCTTC
TRBV12-3/TRBV12-4,.,few,TRBJ1-1,CASSQDIRGTFF,TGTGCCAGCAGCCAGGACATCCGAGGTACTTTCTTT
TRBV4-3,TRBD2,.,TRBJ2-3,CASSQGRGGATDTQYF,TGCGCCAGCAGCCAAGGGCGCGGGGGGGCAACAGATACGCAGTATTTT
TRBV28,.,many,TRBJ1-4,CASSLFGAPTNEKLFF,TGTGCCAGCAGTCTTTTTGGGGCGCCGACTAATGAAAAACTGTTTTTT
TRBV6-6,.,many,TRBJ2-5,CASSYLRQSQETQYF,TGTGCCAGCAGTTACTTAAGACAGTCCCAAGAGACCCAGTACTTC
TRBV2,TRBD2,.,TRBJ2-3,CASSEWGLLTDTQYF,TGTGCCAGCAGTGAATGGGGACTACTCACAGATACGCAGTATTTT
TRBV5-1,TRBD1,.,TRBJ1-5,CASSLEPQGDRGNQPQHF,TGCGCCAGCAGCTTGGAACCCCAGGGAGACAGGGGCAATCAGCCCCAGCATTTT
TRBV10-3,.,.,TRBJ2-3,CAISEVLGADTQYF,TGTGCCATCAGTGAGGTCCTAGGGGCAGATACGCAGTATTTT
TRBV10-3,.,.,TRBJ1-3,CAISAGQAFSGNTIYF,TGTGCCATCAGTGCGGGGCAGGCCTTCTCTGGAAACACCATATATTTT
TRBV3-1,.,many,TRBJ2-5,CASSPTSGTQETQYF,TGTGCCAGCAGCCCTACGAGCGGGACACAAGAGACCCAGTACTTC
TRBV6-6,.,.,TRBJ2-2,CASSYQTGGVTGELFF,TGTGCCAGCAGTTACCAAACCGGAGGGGTCACCGGGGAGCTGTTTTTT
TRBV20-1,TRBD2,.,TRBJ2-1,CSAPPLRPGGRGNEQFF,TGCAGTGCTCCACCTCTCCGCCCGGGGGGGCGGGGCAATGAGCAGTTCTTC
TRBV20-1,TRBD2,.,TRBJ2-1,CSAVKAGAYNEQFF,TGCAGTGCTGTGAAAGCGGGGGCTTACAATGAGCAGTTCTTC
TRBV28,.,few,TRBJ2-7,CASGWREDEQYF,TGTGCCAGCGGGTGGAGGGAGGATGAGCAGTACTTC
TRBV6-2/TRBV6-3,TRBD2,.,TRBJ2-6,CASSYRGLSGAHSGANVLTF,TGTGCCAGCAGTTACAGGGGACTTAGCGGGGCCCATTCTGGGGCCAACGTCCTGACTTTC
TRBV20-1,.,few,TRBJ2-5,CSARGTYEWEQYF,TGCAGTGCTAGAGGGACCTATGAGTGGGAGCAGTACTTC
TRBV10-3,.,.,TRBJ2-7,CATQPSGQSSYEQYF,TGTGCCACCCAACCCTCGGGCCAGAGCTCCTACGAGCAGTACTTC
TRBV24-1,.,.,TRBJ2-7,CATSDMTYNEQYF,TGTGCCACCAGTGATATGACGTACAATGAGCAGTACTTC